These 16 T cell receptor beta chains were all obtained from the same sample, sequenced in a study of long-term antiretroviral therapy in people with HIV. Investigators performed immunoSEQ version v3.0 at survey level. TCRdb's copy holds only in-frame clones and misses some; the assay was immunoSEQ multiplex PCR. The table has fewer than 45,000 clones, over 90% seen once. This sample comprised unsorted PBMCs, obtained 4.1 years after starting antiretroviral therapy. The source is a woman aged 45-65 years with HIV.

The rearrangement uses TRBV23-1 and TRBJ1-5, with a possible D match to TRBD1 (6 bases). TRBV23-1 is an open reading frame whose function is uncertain. Between the trimmed V and J ends, which lost 9 bases and 2 bases, there was a span of 14 bases. This CDR3 has 14 amino acids. CDR3 sequence (DNA): TGCGCCAGAAACAGGGACGGTGGCAATCAGCCCCAGCATTTT. Translation gives CARNRDGGNQPQHF.

V gene TRBV6-4 combines with J gene TRBJ2-2; a possible D gene is TRBD1 (5 bases). The CDR3 covers 16 residues. CDR1 MRHNA and CDR2 SNTAGT come from the germline V gene. The V and J ends lost 6 bases and 6 bases respectively, with 20 bases between them. Here the CDR3 DNA reads TGTGCCAGCAGCGATAGAGACAGACCTCCCGCCGGGGAGCTGTTTTTT. It is translated as CASSDRDRPPAGELFF.

In nucleotides, the CDR3 is TGTGCCAGCAGCGTAGGACAGGGAGAGATCTACGAGCAGTACTTC. Encoded protein: CASSVGQGEIYEQYF. V is TRBV9 and J is TRBJ2-7, with 7 bases fitting TRBD1. V lost 0 bases, J lost 3 bases, and 6 bases stayed unmatched. The germline V gene encodes CDR1 SGDLS and CDR2 YYNGEE. The CDR3 contains 15 residues. The full variable domain, in which reference TRBV9 and TRBJ2-7 provide the parts outside the CDR3, is DSGVTQTPKHLITATGQRVTLRCSPRSGDLSVYWYQQSLDQGLQFLIQYYNGEERAKGNILERFSAQQFPDLHSELNLSSLELGDSALYFCASSVGQGEIYEQYFGPGTRLTVT.

This clone has a single count. The rearrangement links TRBV10-3 to TRBJ1-2; D perhaps matches TRBD1 (5 bases). The CDR3 has 14 amino acids. Germline V CDR1 and CDR2: ENHRY, SYGVKD. The V end lost 2 bases, the J end lost 4 bases, and 11 bases lay between the germline ends. The CDR3 sequence: CAISEPTAVYGYTF. CDR3 DNA: TGTGCCATCAGTGAGCCGACAGCTGTCTATGGCTACACCTTC.

The chain carries TRBV9 and TRBJ2-2, with 8 positions matching TRBD2. With V trimmed by 4 bases and J by 6 bases, 5 bases remained unmatched. This CDR3 is 14 amino acids long. Germline CDR1 SGDLS, CDR2 YYNGEE. The CDR3 protein is CASSPRTSPGELFF. For the CDR3, the DNA is TGTGCCAGCAGCCCCCGGACTAGCCCCGGGGAGCTGTTTTTT.

This clone was detected only once. This chain uses TRBV9 with TRBJ2-7, with 9 bases lining up with TRBD1. The CDR3 contains 15 residues. CDR1 is SGDLS, CDR2 YYNGEE, per germline. J was trimmed by 6 bases and V by 0 bases; bases with no gene match: 7. DNA of the CDR3: TGTGCCAGCAGCGTAGCCGGGGGACAGGGATCCGAGCAGTACTTC. Its translation is CASSVAGGQGSEQYF. The variable domain in full, completed from reference TRBV9 and TRBJ2-7, reads DSGVTQTPKHLITATGQRVTLRCSPRSGDLSVYWYQQSLDQGLQFLIQYYNGEERAKGNILERFSAQQFPDLHSELNLSSLELGDSALYFCASSVAGGQGSEQYFGPGTRLTVT.

The V call is TRBV5-6, the J call TRBJ2-3; 8 bases align to TRBD2. Germline trimming cut 0 bases from V and 4 bases from J; bases unmatched to any gene: 7. The germline V gene encodes CDR1 SGHDT and CDR2 YYEEEE. The length of the CDR3 is 16 residues. The CDR3 nucleotides read TGTGCCAGCAGCTTGGGGGCGCGGGGGGTGGCAGATACGCAGTATTTT. Residues: CASSLGARGVADTQYF.

The CDR3 loop is CASSADPRETQYF. The CDR3 DNA is TGTGCCAGCAGCGCCGACCCACGAGAGACCCAGTACTTC. The genes are TRBV7-3 and TRBJ2-5, with D unclear. Germline V gene lookup returns CDR1 SGHTA and CDR2 FQGTGA. Trimming pared 5 bases from V and 4 bases from J, leaving 11 bases between. The CDR3 consists of 13 residues.

This clone was recorded a few times. In this CDR3 the conserved last residue, phenylalanine or tryptophan, is missing, so a read error is likely. The limits of the CDR3 on the DNA are not certain, so only TCRdb's listed CDR3 is given. The chain joins TRBV5-6 to TRBJ2-3; the table's D call TRBD1 went unverified against the DNA. Inclusive of both ends, the CDR3 amounts to 8 amino acids. Germline CDR1 and CDR2: SGHDT and YYEEEE. The CDR3: CASSTAGG.

The genes are TRBV29-1 and TRBJ2-7, with a tentative D call TRBD1 (6 bases). Trimming pared 3 bases from V and 5 bases from J, leaving 17 bases between. CDR3 size: 14 residues. Germline-derived CDR1 and CDR2 are SQVTM and ANQGSEA. The DNA of the CDR3 is TGCAGCGTTGAGGGACATGGAATACAGAACGAGCAGTACTTC. The encoded protein is CSVEGHGIQNEQYF.

This chain uses TRBV2 with TRBJ1-5, with TRBD1 matching over 7 bases. V lost 6 bases, J lost 4 bases, and 6 bases stayed unmatched. Germline loops: CDR1 SNHLY, CDR2 FYNNEI. CDR3 length equals 14 residues. CDR3 loop: CASRREQGNQPQHF. The CDR3 DNA reads TGTGCCAGCAGGAGAGAACAGGGGAATCAGCCCCAGCATTTT.

The rearrangement links TRBV2 to TRBJ2-6, with D unresolved. The germline V gene encodes CDR1 SNHLY and CDR2 FYNNEI. V was shortened by 1 base and J by 2 bases, with 6 bases between the two germline ends. There are 15 residues in the CDR3. The CDR3 region has the DNA TGTGCCAGCAGTGAAGGGTTTCCTGGGGCCAACGTCCTGACTTTC. It is translated as CASSEGFPGANVLTF.

The chain combines TRBV9 with TRBJ2-7, with D unresolved. This CDR3 comprises 14 residues. Per germline, CDR1 SGDLS and CDR2 YYNGEE. V lost 0 bases to trimming and J lost 3 bases, with 10 bases between them. Here the CDR3 reads CASSVGRFGYEQYF. For the CDR3, the DNA is TGTGCCAGCAGCGTAGGAAGGTTCGGCTACGAGCAGTACTTC.

V and J are TRBV29-1 and TRBJ1-2; 9 positions match TRBD1. Germline V gene lookup returns CDR1 SQVTM and CDR2 ANQGSEA. With V trimmed by 5 bases and J by 0 bases, 19 bases remained unmatched. The CDR3 totals 19 residues. The CDR3 region has the DNA TGCAGCGTTCGGCGGGGGACAGGGTACATAGTCGGGACTAACTATGGCTACACCTTC. Amino acids: CSVRRGTGYIVGTNYGYTF.

The chain uses TRBV18 and TRBJ1-4; D is uncertain. Trimming pared 2 bases from V and 4 bases from J, leaving 5 bases between. CDR1 and CDR2 from the germline V gene are KGHSH and LQKENI. CDR3 length equals 13 residues. The CDR3 is CASSPGVNEKLFF. In DNA form, the CDR3 reads TGTGCCAGCTCACCAGGGGTTAATGAAAAACTGTTTTTT.

The chain links TRBV5-6 to TRBJ2-5, with 13 bases fitting TRBD2. Germline values: CDR1 SGHDT, CDR2 YYEEEE. Trimming at V came to 0 bases and at J to 0 bases, leaving 2 bases not matched to a gene. This CDR3 spans 17 amino acids. The CDR3 is CASSLALAGGYQETQYF. DNA of the CDR3: TGTGCCAGCAGCTTGGCACTAGCGGGGGGGTACCAAGAGACCCAGTACTTC.